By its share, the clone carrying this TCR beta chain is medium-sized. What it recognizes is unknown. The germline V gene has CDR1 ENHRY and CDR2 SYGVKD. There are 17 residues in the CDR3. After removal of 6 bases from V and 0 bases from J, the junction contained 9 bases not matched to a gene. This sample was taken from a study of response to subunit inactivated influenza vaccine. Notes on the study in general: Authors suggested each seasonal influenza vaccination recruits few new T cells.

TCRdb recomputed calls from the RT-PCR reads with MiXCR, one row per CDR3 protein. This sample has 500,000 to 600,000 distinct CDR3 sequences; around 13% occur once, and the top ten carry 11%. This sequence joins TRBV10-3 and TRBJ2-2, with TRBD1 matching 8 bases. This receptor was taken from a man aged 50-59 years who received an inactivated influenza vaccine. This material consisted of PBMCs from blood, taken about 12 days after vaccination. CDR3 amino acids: CAIRRGRGQANTGELFF. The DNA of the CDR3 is TGTGCCATCAGACGGGGAAGGGGACAGGCGAACACCGGGGAGCTGTTTTTT.